Sequencing of this T cell receptor (beta chain) was carried out in a study of T cell repertoires in cytomegalovirus infection (dated by TCRdb to between 2018 and 2021). Study-level background: Because public TCR beta signatures pointed to carriage of CMV infection together with the matching HLA type, the HLA type of each donor mattered for the analysis.

Trimming removed 0 bases from V and 7 bases from J, leaving 15 bases between the germline ends. Reading from cysteine to phenylalanine, the CDR3 counts 15 amino acids. Only CDR3 DNA is held: 45 bases, read in frame from base 1. From a lookup of the germline V gene, CDR1 and CDR2 are SGHVS and FQNEAQ. The research as a whole found: In both this cohort and an independent cohort of 300 to 450 donors, the cumulative frequency of public TCR beta family members distinguished carriers of CMV infection plus the relevant HLA type. In the ex vivo response, HLA-C-restricted CMV-specific TCR beta clonotypes were dominant, and in two of eight donors the single most frequent clonotype came from this HLA-C-restricted group.

This clonotype has at least ten counts. There is no known antigen for this receptor. No base quality information exists; no much larger clone differs at one position. Reads for this sample came from an Illumina HiSeq 1500. TCRdb itself trimmed the public reads at Q25 with fastp, ran MiXCR and retained productive beta chains. Each CDR3 protein appears once, grouped with its most common genes and DNA. The sample table lists hundreds of thousands of distinct CDR3 sequences, around 11% of them with a count of one. The ten top clones hold about a tenth of the sample. This receptor chain uses TRBV7-8 and TRBJ1-2; too little of a D gene remains to name it. Sequencing was carried out using PBMCs. The sequence came from a human donor in good health (CMV status not recorded). Some clones in this sample may be carry-over from other donors' samples. The CDR3 protein sequence reads: CASSLAFREKGGYTF. The nucleotide sequence is given as TGTGCCAGCAGCTTAGCTTTTAGGGAAAAGGGTGGCTACACCTTC.